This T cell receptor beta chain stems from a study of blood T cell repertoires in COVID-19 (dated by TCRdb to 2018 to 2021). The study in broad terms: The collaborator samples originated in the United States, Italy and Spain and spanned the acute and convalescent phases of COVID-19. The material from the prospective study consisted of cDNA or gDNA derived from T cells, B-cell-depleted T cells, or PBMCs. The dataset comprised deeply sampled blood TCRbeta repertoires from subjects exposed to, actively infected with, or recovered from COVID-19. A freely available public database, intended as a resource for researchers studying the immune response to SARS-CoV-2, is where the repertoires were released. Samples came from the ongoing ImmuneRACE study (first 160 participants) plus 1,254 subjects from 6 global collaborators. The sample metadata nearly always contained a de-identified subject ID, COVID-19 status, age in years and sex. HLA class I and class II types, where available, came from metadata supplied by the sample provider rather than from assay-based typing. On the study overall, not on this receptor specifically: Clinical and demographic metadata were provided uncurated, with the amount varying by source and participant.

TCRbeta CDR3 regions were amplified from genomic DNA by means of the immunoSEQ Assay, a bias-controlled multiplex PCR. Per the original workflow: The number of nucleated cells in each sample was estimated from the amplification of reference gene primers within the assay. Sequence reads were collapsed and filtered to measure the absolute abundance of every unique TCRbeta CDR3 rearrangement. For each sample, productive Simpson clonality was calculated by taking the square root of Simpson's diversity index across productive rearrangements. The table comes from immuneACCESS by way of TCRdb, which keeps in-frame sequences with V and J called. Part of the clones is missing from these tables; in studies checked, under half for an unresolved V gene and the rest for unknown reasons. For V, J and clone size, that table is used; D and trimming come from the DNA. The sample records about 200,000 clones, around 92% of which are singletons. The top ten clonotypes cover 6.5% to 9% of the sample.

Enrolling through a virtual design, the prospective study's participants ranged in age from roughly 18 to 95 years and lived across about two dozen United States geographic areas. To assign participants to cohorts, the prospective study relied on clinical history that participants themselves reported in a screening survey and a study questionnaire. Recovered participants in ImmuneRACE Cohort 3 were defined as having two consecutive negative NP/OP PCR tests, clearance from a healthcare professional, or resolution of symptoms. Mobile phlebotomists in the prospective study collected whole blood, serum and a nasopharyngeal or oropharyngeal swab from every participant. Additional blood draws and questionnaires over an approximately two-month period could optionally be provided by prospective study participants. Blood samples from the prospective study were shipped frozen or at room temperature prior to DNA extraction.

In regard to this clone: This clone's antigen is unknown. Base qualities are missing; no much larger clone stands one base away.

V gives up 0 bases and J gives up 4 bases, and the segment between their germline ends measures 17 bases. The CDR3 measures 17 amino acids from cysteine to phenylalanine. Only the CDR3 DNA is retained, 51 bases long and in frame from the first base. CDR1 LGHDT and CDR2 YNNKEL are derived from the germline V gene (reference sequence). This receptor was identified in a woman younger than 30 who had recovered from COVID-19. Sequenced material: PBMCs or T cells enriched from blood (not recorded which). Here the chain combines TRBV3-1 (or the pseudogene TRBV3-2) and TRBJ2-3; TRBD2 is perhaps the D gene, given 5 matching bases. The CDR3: CASSQDRGFLAADTQYF. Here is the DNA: TGTGCCAGCAGCCAAGATCGGGGATTCCTGGCGGCAGATACGCAGTATTTT.